The 3 T cell receptor beta chains in this list originate from one sample, sequenced in a study of T cell changes during pregnancy in multiple sclerosis. The repertoire was sequenced with immunoSEQ multiplex PCR; TCRdb's copy has only in-frame clones and lacks some. The sample includes tens of thousands of clones, approximately 94% of them seen just once. Sequenced material: peripheral blood, taken in the third trimester of pregnancy. The receptors originated from a female donor with multiple sclerosis, enrolled in a pregnancy study.

V gene TRBV6-5 combines with J gene TRBJ2-7; D possibly corresponds to TRBD1 (5 bases). Germline assignment: CDR1 MNHEY and CDR2 SVGAGI. Trimming left V 6 bases short and J 4 bases short, with 13 bases between. The CDR3 is 13 amino acids. The CDR3 coding sequence is TGTGCCAGCAGCCGACTGGGGCGGTACGAGCAGTACTTC. Its translation is CASSRLGRYEQYF.

This chain links TRBV11-2 with TRBJ1-2, with 8 nucleotides matching TRBD1. V shed 5 bases, J shed 6 bases, and the junction held 5 bases outside the gene matches. Germline V gene data show CDR1 as SGHAT and CDR2 as FQNNGV. The CDR3 is 13 residues long. CDR3 in DNA: TGTGCCAGCAGCCCCGGGACAGGACATGGCTACACCTTC. It specifies CASSPGTGHGYTF.

The chain carries TRBV2 and TRBJ1-2, with 10 bases lining up with TRBD1. The CDR3 length is 14 residues. V was pared by 8 bases and J by 8 bases, with 11 bases of the junction left unmatched. CDR1 and CDR2 (germline): SNHLY, FYNNEI. This chain's CDR3 is CASGGGQGLGGYTF. CDR3 coding DNA: TGTGCCAGCGGGGGGGGACAGGGGTTGGGAGGCTACACCTTC.